A single count supports the clone carrying this T cell receptor (beta chain). The CDR3 runs 14 residues. Trimming took off 3 bases at V and 5 bases at J, with 13 bases between the two ends. CDR1 is SGHVS and CDR2 is FNYEAQ in the germline V gene. The data derive from a study of T cell changes during pregnancy in multiple sclerosis. Generated by immunoSEQ multiplex PCR, the TCRdb table keeps only in-frame clones and is missing some. The sample shows 50,000 to 55,000 clones, around nine tenths of them seen only once. The sample was CD4+ T cells from peripheral blood mononuclear cells, taken after pregnancy. This sequence originates from a female donor with multiple sclerosis, enrolled in a pregnancy study. The chain has TRBV7-6 and TRBJ2-5, with TRBD1 as a possible D gene (6 bases). The CDR3 DNA sequence: TGTGCCAGCAGCTTTGCAGGGGCAAGGGAGACCCAGTACTTC. Its protein product is CASSFAGARETQYF.